These 26 T cell receptor beta chains share one sample of origin, sequenced in a study of regulatory T cells in long-lasting Graves disease. Described time point: persistent/refractory GD, antithyroid drugs over 5 years with positive TRAb. Making the TCR library involved RNA that had been extracted from PBMCs. CDR3 regions were amplified by Arm-PCR using iRepertoire HTBI primers to build TCR beta libraries. TCRdb used MiXCR to reprocess the multiplex PCR reads, holding one entry per CDR3 protein. The table lists over 450,000 distinct CDR3 sequences, roughly 21% of them singletons. Sequencing used peripheral blood mononuclear cells (PBMCs), obtained when the disease was refractory, from a patient treated with antithyroid drugs. The receptors come from a female donor with Graves disease.

This clonotype was picked up a small number of times. The V call is TRBV29-1, the J call TRBJ2-2; weak D call: TRBD2 (6 bases). This CDR3 is built from 13 residues. Per the germline V gene, CDR1 is SQVTM and CDR2 is ANQGSEA. With 4 bases removed from V and 7 bases from J, the gap between germline ends came to 13 bases. In DNA form, the CDR3 reads TGCAGCGTTGCAGCGGGCCCGAGCGGGGAGCTGTTTTTT. Encoded protein: CSVAAGPSGELFF.

This clonotype was recorded at least ten times. This rearrangement joins TRBV28 to TRBJ1-5; TRBD1 aligns across 7 bases. Germline CDR1 reads MDHEN; CDR2 reads SYDVKM. V lost 6 bases and J lost 9; bases outside the gene matches: 14. The CDR3 contains 15 residues. The CDR3: CASRGDRPPQAPQHF. Written as DNA, the CDR3 is TGTGCCAGCAGGGGGGACAGACCCCCTCAGGCGCCCCAGCATTTT.

The rearrangement joins TRBV7-9 to TRBJ1-2; tentative D call: TRBD1 (6 bases). CDR1 is SEHNR and CDR2 is FQNEAQ in the germline V gene (reference sequence). The CDR3 extends over 15 amino acids. The V gene lost 5 bases and the J gene lost 1 base, with 14 bases spanning the gap. CDR3 bases: TGTGCCAGCAGCCCCCCGACAGGCGATAACTATGGCTACACCTTC. Its protein is CASSPPTGDNYGYTF.

This clonotype was picked up many times. The chain couples TRBV20-1 to TRBJ2-5; no clear D. Germline CDR1 and CDR2: DFQATT and SNEGSKA (reference sequence). Between the trimmed V and J ends, which lost 3 bases and 0 bases, there was a span of 8 bases. There are 13 residues in the CDR3. CDR3 sequence reads: CSASMPDQETQYF. The DNA of the CDR3 is TGCAGTGCTAGCATGCCAGACCAAGAGACCCAGTACTTC.

A few counts support this clonotype. The J gene is TRBJ2-7, the V gene TRBV30; weak D call: TRBD2 (5 bases). The V gene's germline CDR1 is GTSNPN and CDR2 SVGIG (reference sequence). V lost 1 base to trimming and J lost 3 bases, with 10 bases between them. The CDR3 runs 13 residues. The chain's CDR3 is CAWSAGSYYEQYF. CDR3 DNA: TGTGCCTGGAGTGCGGGGTCTTACTACGAGCAGTACTTC.

This rearrangement joins TRBV27 to TRBJ1-1; 7 bases fit TRBD1. Germline CDR1 MNHEY, CDR2 SMNVEV (reference sequence). This CDR3 is 15 amino acids long. Trimming removed 1 base from V and 3 bases from J; junction bases left unmatched: 5. CDR3 DNA sequence: TGTGCCAGCAGTTTATATAAGGGGGCGGACACTGAAGCTTTCTTT. Its translation: CASSLYKGADTEAFF.

This clonotype has ten or more counts. This rearrangement joins TRBV28 to TRBJ1-1, with D tentatively TRBD1 (5 bases). This CDR3 has 11 amino acids. Germline V gene lookup returns CDR1 MDHEN and CDR2 SYDVKM. Trimming pared 4 bases from V and 10 bases from J, leaving 10 bases between. CDR3 sequence: CASSWGIGAFF. The CDR3 nucleotides are TGTGCCAGCAGTTGGGGGATCGGAGCTTTCTTT.

This clonotype was counted many times. CDR3 bases: TGTGCCCCAAGTAGGGCAGGGGCGGTTCATCATGGCTACACCTTC. It translates to CAPSRAGAVHHGYTF. The V call is TRBV10-3, the J call TRBJ1-2, with D perhaps matching TRBD1 (6 bases). Germline V gene lookup returns CDR1 ENHRY and CDR2 SYGVKD. Trimming took off 11 bases at V and 6 bases at J, with 25 bases between the two ends. CDR3 length: 15 residues.

This clonotype was seen only a few times. The chain joins TRBV18 to TRBJ2-1, with TRBD1 matching over 12 bases. CDR3 length equals 15 residues. Germline-derived CDR1 and CDR2 are KGHSH and LQKENI. Trimming took 4 bases from V and 8 from J; bases not matched to a gene: 6. This CDR3 reads CASSLGTGGFDEQFF. CDR3 DNA: TGTGCCAGCTCACTCGGGACAGGGGGCTTCGATGAGCAGTTCTTC.

This clonotype has at least ten counts. The V gene is TRBV6-1, the J gene TRBJ1-5, with D unclear. Germline V gene data show CDR1 as MNHNS and CDR2 as SASEGT. V dropped 7 bases and J dropped 7 bases, with 14 bases sitting between them. The CDR3 contains 13 residues. CDR3 region: CASNLNGQQPQHF. DNA of the CDR3: TGTGCCAGCAACCTGAATGGGCAACAGCCCCAGCATTTT.

The chain carries TRBV19 and TRBJ2-5; D is perhaps TRBD2 (5 bases). The CDR3 extends over 15 amino acids. V shed 4 bases and J shed 5 bases, with 17 bases lying between them. In germline, CDR1 is LNHDA, CDR2 SQIVND (reference sequence). The CDR3 region is CASSTLLETGETQYF. Here the CDR3 DNA reads TGTGCCAGTAGTACCCTCTTGGAGACGGGGGAGACCCAGTACTTC.

The chain carries TRBV15 and TRBJ1-5; possible D gene TRBD1, 5 bases. The CDR3 extends over 17 amino acids. V lost 5 bases to trimming and J lost 4 bases, with 21 bases between them. Germline values: CDR1 LNHNV, CDR2 YYDKDF (reference sequence). Written as DNA, the CDR3 is TGTGCCACCAGCTCGCCCCCCGGGACCCATCTTAATCAGCCCCAGCATTTT. Translated, it gives CATSSPPGTHLNQPQHF. Using reference TRBV15 and TRBJ1-5 for the parts outside the CDR3, the full variable domain is DAMVIQNPRYQVTQFGKPVTLSCSQTLNHNVMYWYQQKSSQAPKLLFHYYDKDFNNEADTPDNFQSRRPNTSFCFLDIRSPGLGDTAMYLCATSSPPGTHLNQPQHFGDGTRLSIL.

This clonotype was found many times. J is TRBJ1-6 and V is TRBV6-5; 7 positions match TRBD1. This CDR3 is built from 14 residues. CDR1 is MNHEY, CDR2 SVGAGI, per germline. J gave up 13 bases and V 2 bases, and 8 bases lay outside the gene matches. The CDR3 coding sequence is TGTGCCAGCAGTTACGGGACAGTAGATCGCCCCCTCCACTTT. This encodes CASSYGTVDRPLHF.

The chain carries TRBV15 and TRBJ1-5; D ambiguous. V lost 0 bases and J lost 12, with 12 bases in between. The CDR3 runs to 13 residues. Germline V gene data show CDR1 as LNHNV and CDR2 as YYDKDF (reference sequence). CDR3 residues: CATSREALEVQHF. CDR3 bases: TGTGCCACCAGCAGAGAGGCCTTGGAGGTCCAGCATTTT.

This clonotype was counted ten times or more. This chain uses TRBV10-3 with TRBJ2-2; 8 bases are a match to TRBD1. CDR1 ENHRY and CDR2 SYGVKD come from the germline V gene. Trimming at V came to 0 bases and at J to 2 bases, leaving 8 bases not matched to a gene. The CDR3 has 18 residues. The DNA for the CDR3 is TGTGCCATCAGTGAGTCGAGGTTCGCAGGGGGCAACACCGGGGAGCTGTTTTTT. It specifies CAISESRFAGGNTGELFF.

CDR3 DNA: TGTGCCAGCACCATAGGGAAGGAGCAGTACTTC. It codes for CASTIGKEQYF. This chain joins TRBV12-3 or TRBV12-4 and TRBJ2-7; no definite D call. With 7 bases removed from V and 7 bases from J, the gap between germline ends came to 11 bases. The length of the CDR3 is 11 residues.

Ten or more counts support this clonotype. The rearrangement uses TRBV7-3 and TRBJ1-1, with D unclear. Trimming removed 6 bases from V and 2 bases from J, with 10 bases in between. This CDR3 comprises 13 residues. The V gene's germline CDR1 is SGHTA and CDR2 FQGTGA. The CDR3 coding sequence is TGTGCCAGCAGTTTCGCCCTAAACACTGAAGCTTTCTTT. It specifies CASSFALNTEAFF.

Ten or more counts support this clonotype. The V call is TRBV27, the J call TRBJ1-1; a possible D gene is TRBD1 (5 bases). The germline V gene encodes CDR1 MNHEY and CDR2 SMNVEV (reference sequence). The CDR3 has 14 residues. V was trimmed by 5 bases and J by 10 bases, leaving 20 bases between them. The CDR3 sequence: CASSPSSTVVGAFF. The CDR3 DNA is TGTGCCAGCAGTCCATCCTCGACAGTTGTGGGAGCTTTCTTT.

V usage is TRBV19 and J usage is TRBJ1-2; TRBD1 matches 10 bases. Trimming at V came to 6 bases and at J to 3 bases, leaving 10 bases not matched to a gene. The CDR3 spans 16 residues. From germline, CDR1 is LNHDA and CDR2 SQIVND (reference sequence). The CDR3 here is CASRDPGQGTHYGYTF. CDR3 in DNA: TGTGCCAGTAGGGACCCGGGACAGGGGACCCACTATGGCTACACCTTC. The full variable domain, in which reference TRBV19 and TRBJ1-2 provide the parts outside the CDR3, is DGGITQSPKYLFRKEGQNVTLSCEQNLNHDAMYWYRQDPGQGLRLIYYSQIVNDFQKGDIAEGYSVSREKKESFPLTVTSAQKNPTAFYLCASRDPGQGTHYGYTFGSGTRLTVV.

In its sample, this clonotype was seen a few times. The CDR3 nucleotides read TGTGCCAGCAGCTTAGGCTTCAGCACCTACGAGCAGTACTTC. This translates into CASSLGFSTYEQYF. The chain has TRBV7-9 and TRBJ2-7; D remains ambiguous. The CDR3 is made up of 14 amino acids. Per germline, CDR1 SEHNR and CDR2 FQNEAQ (reference sequence). V lost 1 base and J lost 2, with 9 bases in between.

This clonotype has at least ten counts. The junction and the germline gene differ at one end; a read error may be behind it. This chain links TRBV5-1 with TRBJ1-2, with D maybe TRBD1 (5 bases). The CDR3 runs to 15 residues. Germline CDR1 and CDR2: SGHRS and YFSETQ. This CDR3 reads CASSLEQGANYGYTF. CDR3 coding DNA: TGTGCCAGCAGCTTAGAGCAGGGAGCTAACTATGGCTACACCTTC.

This clonotype appeared a few times. The V gene is TRBV9, the J gene TRBJ1-6; D gene uncertain. There are 16 residues in the CDR3. Germline V lookup: CDR1 SGDLS, CDR2 YYNGEE. The germline V and J ends were trimmed by 0 bases and 9 bases, with 16 bases remaining between them. The CDR3 DNA reads TGTGCCAGCAGCGTAGAACCCGGACCCAAGGGTTCACCCCTCCACTTT. Translation: CASSVEPGPKGSPLHF.

This clonotype was recorded once. Given a much more abundant clone one base away, this may be a read error. This chain uses TRBV7-6 with TRBJ1-1; TRBD1 is a possible D gene (6 bases). The CDR3 runs to 13 residues. In germline, CDR1 is SGHVS, CDR2 FNYEAQ. The CDR3 DNA reads TGTGTCAGCAACATGGACAGGAACACTGAAGCTTTCTTT. It yields the protein CVSNMDRNTEAFF. Together with reference TRBV7-6 and TRBJ1-1, the CDR3 gives the full variable domain: GAGVSQSPRYKVTKRGQDVALRCDPISGHVSLYWYRQALGQGPEFLTYFNYEAQQDKSGLPNDRFSAERPEGSISTLTIQRTEQRDSAMYRCVSNMDRNTEAFFGQGTRLTVV.

This clonotype was found a few times. V gene TRBV30 combines with J gene TRBJ1-5; D not resolved. CDR1 is GTSNPN, CDR2 SVGIG, per germline (reference sequence). V dropped 3 bases and J dropped 0 bases, with 9 bases sitting between them. This CDR3 comprises 14 residues. This CDR3 reads CAWSPTSSNQPQHF. The DNA of the CDR3 is TGTGCCTGGAGCCCCACAAGTAGCAATCAGCCCCAGCATTTT.

This clonotype was detected many times. CDR3 in amino acids: CAISESERNQPQHF. The DNA for the CDR3 is TGTGCCATCAGTGAGTCGGAAAGGAATCAGCCCCAGCATTTT. The gene calls are TRBV10-3 and TRBJ1-5; D is unresolved. There are 14 residues in the CDR3. With 0 bases removed from V and 4 bases from J, the gap between germline ends came to 7 bases. Germline V gene sequence: CDR1 ENHRY, CDR2 SYGVKD.

This clonotype was found many times. V and J are TRBV12-3 or TRBV12-4 and TRBJ1-5, with TRBD1 as a possible D gene (6 bases). V lost 7 bases and J 2 bases, leaving 15 bases between the germline ends. The length of the CDR3 is 15 residues. The CDR3 protein is CASTLGGFGNQPQHF. The CDR3 DNA follows: TGTGCCAGCACCCTAGGGGGGTTTGGCAATCAGCCCCAGCATTTT.